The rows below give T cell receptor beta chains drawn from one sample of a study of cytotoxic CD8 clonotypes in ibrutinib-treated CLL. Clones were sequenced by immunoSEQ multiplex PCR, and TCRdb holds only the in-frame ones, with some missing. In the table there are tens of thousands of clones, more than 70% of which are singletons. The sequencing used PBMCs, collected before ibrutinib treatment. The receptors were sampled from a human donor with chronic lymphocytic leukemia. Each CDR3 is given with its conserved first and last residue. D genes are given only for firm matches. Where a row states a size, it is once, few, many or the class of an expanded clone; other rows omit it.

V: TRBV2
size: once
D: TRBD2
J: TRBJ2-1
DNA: TGTGCCAGCAGTCAGAGGACTAGCGGGAGGGGTGAGCAGTTCTTC
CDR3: CASSQRTSGRGEQFF

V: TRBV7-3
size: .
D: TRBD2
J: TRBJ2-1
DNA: TGTGCCAGCAGCAGACTAGCGGGAACCTACAATGAGCAGTTCTTC
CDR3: CASSRLAGTYNEQFF

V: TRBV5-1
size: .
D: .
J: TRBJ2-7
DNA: TGCGCCAGCAGCCCCGGGTGGGACGAGCAGTACTTC
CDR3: CASSPGWDEQYF

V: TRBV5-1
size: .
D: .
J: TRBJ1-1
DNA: TGCGCCAGCAGCTTACAGGGTATGGACACTGAAGCTTTCTTT
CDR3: CASSLQGMDTEAFF

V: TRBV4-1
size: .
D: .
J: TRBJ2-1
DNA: TGCGCCAGCAGCCAAGATGTAACGTACAATGAGCAGTTCTTC
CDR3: CASSQDVTYNEQFF

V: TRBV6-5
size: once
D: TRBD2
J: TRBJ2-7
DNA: TGTGCCAGCAAGCGGGACTACGAGCAGTACTTC
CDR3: CASKRDYEQYF

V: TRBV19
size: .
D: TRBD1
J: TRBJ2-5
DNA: TGTGCCAGTAGTATAGTGGGGACAGGGGGTAAGACCCAGTACTTC
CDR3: CASSIVGTGGKTQYF

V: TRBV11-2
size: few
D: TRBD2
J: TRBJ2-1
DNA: TGTGCCAGCAGCTTGCGGGAGGATTACAATGAGCAGTTCTTC
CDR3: CASSLREDYNEQFF

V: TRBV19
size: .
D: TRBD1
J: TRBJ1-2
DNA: TGTGCCAGTAGCGCCAGGGACAGGCCGTACTATGGCTACACCTTC
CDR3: CASSARDRPYYGYTF

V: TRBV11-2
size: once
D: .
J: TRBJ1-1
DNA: TGTGCCAGCACCGCACAGGGGAACACTGAAGCTTTCTTT
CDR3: CASTAQGNTEAFF

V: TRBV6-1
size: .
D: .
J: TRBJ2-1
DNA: TGTGCCAGCAGTGAAGCGAGGCAGACTAATGGGGACAATGAGCAGTTCTTC
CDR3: CASSEARQTNGDNEQFF

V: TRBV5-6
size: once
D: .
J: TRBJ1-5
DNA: TGTGCCAGCACCCCAGACGGAAATCAGCCCCAGCATTTT
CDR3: CASTPDGNQPQHF

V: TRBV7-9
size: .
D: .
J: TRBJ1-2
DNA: TGTGCCAGCAGCTCGCCGGTAGTTCCTGACAGCGAAGCTAACTATGGCTACACCTTC
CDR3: CASSSPVVPDSEANYGYTF

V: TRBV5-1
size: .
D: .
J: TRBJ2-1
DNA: TGCGCCAGCAGCGTCGGGGAGAGAGACAATGAGCAGTTCTTC
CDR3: CASSVGERDNEQFF

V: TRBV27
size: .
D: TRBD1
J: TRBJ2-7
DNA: TGTGCCAGCAAATCAGGGGGAATTTACGAGCAGTACTTC
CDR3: CASKSGGIYEQYF

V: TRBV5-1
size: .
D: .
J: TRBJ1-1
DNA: TGCGCCAGCAGCGGGGCCGGGACATTGAACACTGAAGCTTTCTTT
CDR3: CASSGAGTLNTEAFF

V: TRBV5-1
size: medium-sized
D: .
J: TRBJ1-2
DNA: TGCGCCAGCAGCTTGGAGACAGGAGCGTATGGCTACACCTTC
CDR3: CASSLETGAYGYTF